This TCR beta chain emerged from a study of blood T cell repertoires in COVID-19. Study background: Acute and convalescent COVID-19 samples came from the United States, Italy and Spain. PBMCs, B-cell-depleted T cells, or T cells provided the cDNA or gDNA that made up the material.

Researchers sorted participants into cohorts using their self-reported clinical history. The germline V gene encodes CDR1 GTSNPN and CDR2 SVGIG (reference sequence). The V end was cut by 2 bases, the J end by 3 bases, with 11 bases between. The CDR3 length is 14 residues. Libraries were prepared by immunoSEQ multiplex PCR; TCRdb keeps only in-frame clonotypes and omits some of them. This table holds about 300,000 clones, more than 75% found once. The TCR originated in a woman under 30 who had recovered from COVID-19. The chain is built from TRBV30 and TRBJ1-3, with a weak D call TRBD1 (5 bases). Sequences were obtained from PBMCs or T cells enriched from blood (not recorded which). The CDR3 spells CAWSRTQNGNTIYF. As DNA, the CDR3 is TGTGCCTGGAGTCGGACACAGAATGGAAACACCATATATTTT.